This T cell receptor (beta chain) comes out of a study of T cell responses to AZD1222 COVID-19 vaccine. About the study: Pooled together were second doses at about 4 or about 12 weeks. Study results and limitations: Nearly half of spike-specific TCRs reportedly go after variant regions that carry no mutations. Along spike, vaccine-associated CD4 TCRs were found throughout, with dominance at 160-218 and 743-854.

This clone was seen a few times. Its antigen is unknown. TCRdb's copy holds only in-frame clones and misses some; the assay was immunoSEQ multiplex PCR. This table holds 110,000 or so clones, about 88% found once. Germline CDR1 SGHNT, CDR2 YYREEE (reference sequence). After removal of 2 bases from V and 7 bases from J, the junction contained 8 bases not matched to a gene. The CDR3 sequence is 14 residues long. The chain is built from TRBV5-4 and TRBJ2-7, with TRBD1 matching over 8 bases. The specimen comprised peripheral blood, sampled on day 0 of AZD1222 vaccination. The sequence derives from an adult in good health. The CDR3 bases are TGTGCCAGCAGCTTCCAGGGGGCCCTGGGAGAGCAGTACTTC. Translated: CASSFQGALGEQYF.